This is a list of T cell receptor beta chains from one sample in a study of blood T cells in healthy people across ages. TCRdb ran MiXCR on the 5' RACE reads and lists one entry per CDR3 protein. The sample has hundreds of thousands of distinct CDR3 sequences, just under 25% seen once. These data were also reused for a study on T cells of mothers and their children.

The specimen was blood. The receptors were sampled from a boy aged 5-17 years in good health. Each CDR3 is given with its conserved first and last residue. D genes are given only for firm matches. Expanded clones get a size class; other rows say once, few or many, or leave the size out.

d_gene: NA
j_gene: TRBJ2-5
abundance: many
v_gene: TRBV5-1
CDR3aa: CASSITLGAGETQYF
CDR3nt: TGCGCCAGCAGCATCACGCTGGGGGCAGGGGAGACCCAGTACTTC

d_gene: NA
j_gene: TRBJ2-3
abundance: NA
v_gene: TRBV7-9
CDR3aa: CASSLAESTDTQYF
CDR3nt: TGTGCCAGCAGCTTAGCGGAGAGCACAGATACGCAGTATTTT

d_gene: NA
j_gene: TRBJ2-2
abundance: few
v_gene: TRBV12-3/TRBV12-4
CDR3aa: CASSSDRQGRPGELFF
CDR3nt: TGTGCCAGCAGTTCCGACCGGCAGGGCAGACCCGGGGAGCTGTTTTTT

d_gene: NA
j_gene: TRBJ2-5
abundance: NA
v_gene: TRBV2
CDR3aa: CASSGGRSETQYF
CDR3nt: TGTGCCAGCAGTGGGGGCAGGTCCGAGACCCAGTACTTC

d_gene: NA
j_gene: TRBJ1-5
abundance: NA
v_gene: TRBV6-6
CDR3aa: CASSYDGGAFLPQHF
CDR3nt: TGTGCCAGCAGTTACGACGGCGGGGCATTTTTGCCCCAGCATTTT

d_gene: NA
j_gene: TRBJ1-1
abundance: NA
v_gene: TRBV25-1
CDR3aa: CASKFSGGGNTEAFF
CDR3nt: TGTGCCAGCAAATTTAGCGGAGGGGGAAACACTGAAGCTTTCTTT

d_gene: TRBD1
j_gene: TRBJ2-1
abundance: few
v_gene: TRBV7-9
CDR3aa: CASSSLKDRGAYNEQFF
CDR3nt: TGTGCCAGCAGCTCGCTCAAGGACAGGGGTGCTTACAATGAGCAGTTCTTC

d_gene: NA
j_gene: TRBJ2-5
abundance: many
v_gene: TRBV10-3
CDR3aa: CAIRGQDAAQETQYF
CDR3nt: TGTGCCATCAGGGGCCAGGATGCTGCCCAAGAGACCCAGTACTTC

d_gene: NA
j_gene: TRBJ2-7
abundance: few
v_gene: TRBV12-3/TRBV12-4
CDR3aa: CASSTDSEYYEQYF
CDR3nt: TGTGCCAGCAGTACCGACAGCGAGTACTACGAGCAGTACTTC

d_gene: TRBD2
j_gene: TRBJ2-5
abundance: NA
v_gene: TRBV28
CDR3aa: CASSFSGGVEETQYF
CDR3nt: TGTGCCAGCAGTTTTTCGGGGGGAGTCGAAGAGACCCAGTACTTC

d_gene: TRBD2
j_gene: TRBJ2-1
abundance: once
v_gene: TRBV6-6
CDR3aa: CASSYSTQRGYNEQFF
CDR3nt: TGTGCCAGCAGTTACTCGACCCAGCGGGGCTACAATGAGCAGTTCTTC

d_gene: TRBD2
j_gene: TRBJ2-7
abundance: few
v_gene: TRBV7-2
CDR3aa: CASSTGLAGAYEQYF
CDR3nt: TGTGCCAGCAGCACGGGACTAGCGGGCGCATACGAGCAGTACTTC

d_gene: TRBD2
j_gene: TRBJ2-5
abundance: few
v_gene: TRBV28
CDR3aa: CASSEVGAGGETQYF
CDR3nt: TGTGCCAGCAGTGAGGTGGGCGCGGGAGGAGAGACCCAGTACTTC

d_gene: TRBD1
j_gene: TRBJ1-1
abundance: many
v_gene: TRBV20-1
CDR3aa: CSARDDRGTNTEAFF
CDR3nt: TGCAGTGCTAGAGACGACAGGGGCACGAACACTGAAGCTTTCTTT

d_gene: NA
j_gene: TRBJ2-7
abundance: few
v_gene: TRBV27
CDR3aa: CASSLNLGGEQYF
CDR3nt: TGTGCCAGCAGTTTAAATCTAGGGGGCGAGCAGTACTTC

d_gene: TRBD2
j_gene: TRBJ2-7
abundance: few
v_gene: TRBV20-1
CDR3aa: CSARDGAGTYEQYF
CDR3nt: TGCAGTGCTAGAGATGGAGCGGGGACCTACGAGCAGTACTTC

d_gene: TRBD2
j_gene: TRBJ2-5
abundance: few
v_gene: TRBV11-2
CDR3aa: CASSASYPGLEETQYF
CDR3nt: TGTGCCAGCAGCGCATCATATCCGGGACTAGAAGAGACCCAGTACTTC

d_gene: NA
j_gene: TRBJ1-1
abundance: few
v_gene: TRBV27
CDR3aa: CAIPGYTEAFF
CDR3nt: TGTGCCATCCCGGGCTACACTGAAGCTTTCTTT

d_gene: NA
j_gene: TRBJ1-1
abundance: few
v_gene: TRBV7-9
CDR3aa: CASSLLEGEGGKTEAFF
CDR3nt: TGTGCCAGCAGCTTATTAGAGGGGGAAGGGGGAAAGACTGAAGCTTTCTTT

d_gene: NA
j_gene: TRBJ2-1
abundance: NA
v_gene: TRBV24-1
CDR3aa: CATSVGRGGSGDEQFF
CDR3nt: TGTGCCACCAGTGTGGGTCGGGGAGGTTCCGGGGATGAGCAGTTCTTC

d_gene: NA
j_gene: TRBJ1-2
abundance: NA
v_gene: TRBV12-3/TRBV12-4
CDR3aa: CASSLGRVLYGYTF
CDR3nt: TGTGCCAGCAGTTTAGGCAGGGTTTTATATGGCTACACCTTC

d_gene: TRBD1
j_gene: TRBJ2-1
abundance: NA
v_gene: TRBV7-3
CDR3aa: CASSLSTGDGNEQFF
CDR3nt: TGTGCCAGCAGCTTATCTACAGGGGACGGCAATGAGCAGTTCTTC

d_gene: NA
j_gene: TRBJ2-5
abundance: few
v_gene: TRBV27
CDR3aa: CASSLYSGEETQYF
CDR3nt: TGTGCCAGCAGTTTATACTCGGGGGAAGAGACCCAGTACTTC

d_gene: TRBD2
j_gene: TRBJ2-1
abundance: few
v_gene: TRBV29-1
CDR3aa: CSEERGGSNEQFF
CDR3nt: TGCAGCGAAGAGCGGGGAGGCTCCAATGAGCAGTTCTTC

d_gene: NA
j_gene: TRBJ1-2
abundance: once
v_gene: TRBV27
CDR3aa: CASSFIVVGQNYGYTF
CDR3nt: TGTGCCAGCAGTTTTATTGTGGTGGGGCAGAACTATGGCTACACCTTC

d_gene: TRBD1
j_gene: TRBJ2-7
abundance: NA
v_gene: TRBV4-3
CDR3aa: CASSQVQGGLYEQYF
CDR3nt: TGCGCCAGCAGCCAGGTACAGGGGGGACTCTACGAGCAGTACTTC

d_gene: TRBD1
j_gene: TRBJ2-7
abundance: NA
v_gene: TRBV4-1
CDR3aa: CASSHVLFLGQGSYEQYF
CDR3nt: TGCGCCAGCAGCCATGTACTCTTCTTGGGACAGGGATCGTACGAGCAGTACTTC

d_gene: NA
j_gene: TRBJ2-4
abundance: NA
v_gene: TRBV3-1
CDR3aa: CASSQLGNSGNIQYF
CDR3nt: TGTGCCAGCAGCCAATTGGGGAACTCAGGGAACATTCAGTACTTC

d_gene: TRBD2
j_gene: TRBJ2-1
abundance: NA
v_gene: TRBV20-1
CDR3aa: CSAELAGVLNEQFF
CDR3nt: TGCAGTGCTGAATTAGCGGGGGTCCTTAATGAGCAGTTCTTC

d_gene: NA
j_gene: TRBJ2-2
abundance: few
v_gene: TRBV9
CDR3aa: CASSLFIGPGELFF
CDR3nt: TGTGCCAGCAGCCTCTTCATTGGGCCCGGGGAGCTGTTTTTT

d_gene: TRBD1
j_gene: TRBJ2-1
abundance: NA
v_gene: TRBV2
CDR3aa: CASSELAGGGRGEQFF
CDR3nt: TGTGCCAGCAGTGAATTAGCAGGGGGTGGACGCGGTGAGCAGTTCTTC

d_gene: TRBD2
j_gene: TRBJ2-3
abundance: NA
v_gene: TRBV10-3
CDR3aa: CAISEPGLAGATDTQYF
CDR3nt: TGTGCCATCAGTGAGCCAGGACTAGCGGGAGCGACAGATACGCAGTATTTT

d_gene: NA
j_gene: TRBJ2-6
abundance: NA
v_gene: TRBV6-2/TRBV6-3
CDR3aa: CASSRIQAGGANVLTF
CDR3nt: TGTGCCAGCAGCCGAATACAGGCCGGGGGGGCCAACGTCCTGACTTTC

d_gene: NA
j_gene: TRBJ2-1
abundance: few
v_gene: TRBV5-1
CDR3aa: CASSEEGWTYNEQFF
CDR3nt: TGCGCCAGCAGCGAAGAGGGGTGGACGTACAATGAGCAGTTCTTC

d_gene: NA
j_gene: TRBJ2-1
abundance: NA
v_gene: TRBV2
CDR3aa: CASSEVGQGKQFF
CDR3nt: TGTGCCAGCAGTGAAGTGGGGCAAGGAAAGCAGTTCTTC

d_gene: NA
j_gene: TRBJ2-7
abundance: NA
v_gene: TRBV12-3/TRBV12-4
CDR3aa: CASSFWDSYEQYF
CDR3nt: TGTGCCAGCAGTTTCTGGGATTCCTACGAGCAGTACTTC

d_gene: NA
j_gene: TRBJ1-1
abundance: NA
v_gene: TRBV5-5
CDR3aa: CASSLAWRTNTEAFF
CDR3nt: TGTGCCAGCAGCTTAGCGTGGCGGACGAACACTGAAGCTTTCTTT

d_gene: NA
j_gene: TRBJ1-1
abundance: few
v_gene: TRBV27
CDR3aa: CASSLVLRADTEAFF
CDR3nt: TGTGCCAGCAGTTTAGTTCTGCGGGCCGACACTGAAGCTTTCTTT

d_gene: TRBD2
j_gene: TRBJ2-1
abundance: NA
v_gene: TRBV9
CDR3aa: CASSLHAASGTGGPYNEQFF
CDR3nt: TGTGCCAGCAGCCTACATGCGGCTAGCGGAACGGGTGGCCCCTACAATGAGCAGTTCTTC

d_gene: NA
j_gene: TRBJ2-3
abundance: few
v_gene: TRBV20-1
CDR3aa: CSATSPTGTDTQYF
CDR3nt: TGCAGTGCTACCTCCCCGACAGGAACAGATACGCAGTATTTT

d_gene: TRBD1
j_gene: TRBJ2-2
abundance: NA
v_gene: TRBV29-1
CDR3aa: CSAVYSTGGRTGELFF
CDR3nt: TGCAGCGCCGTCTATTCGACAGGGGGGAGAACCGGGGAGCTGTTTTTT

d_gene: NA
j_gene: TRBJ2-7
abundance: once
v_gene: TRBV6-5
CDR3aa: CASKSRVDYEQYF
CDR3nt: TGTGCCAGCAAATCGAGGGTGGACTACGAGCAGTACTTC

d_gene: NA
j_gene: TRBJ2-5
abundance: few
v_gene: TRBV4-2
CDR3aa: CASSQDLPRRETQYF
CDR3nt: TGTGCCAGCAGCCAAGATCTTCCGCGTAGGGAGACCCAGTACTTC

d_gene: TRBD1
j_gene: TRBJ1-6
abundance: NA
v_gene: TRBV20-1
CDR3aa: CSVSGQGVGDSPLHF
CDR3nt: TGCAGTGTGTCGGGGCAGGGGGTTGGTGATTCACCCCTCCACTTT

d_gene: TRBD2
j_gene: TRBJ2-5
abundance: NA
v_gene: TRBV28
CDR3aa: CASSFPLAGVQETQYF
CDR3nt: TGTGCCAGCAGTTTCCCACTAGCGGGCGTCCAAGAGACCCAGTACTTC

d_gene: NA
j_gene: TRBJ2-7
abundance: NA
v_gene: TRBV12-3/TRBV12-4
CDR3aa: CASSFSAEGAYEQYF
CDR3nt: TGTGCCAGCAGTTTCTCGGCAGAAGGAGCCTACGAGCAGTACTTC

d_gene: NA
j_gene: TRBJ1-4
abundance: NA
v_gene: TRBV7-2
CDR3aa: CAGSLDSRGLSNEKLFF
CDR3nt: TGTGCCGGCAGCTTAGATAGCAGGGGTCTTTCTAATGAAAAACTGTTTTTT

d_gene: NA
j_gene: TRBJ2-5
abundance: NA
v_gene: TRBV4-1
CDR3aa: CASSQGTTAYQETQYF
CDR3nt: TGCGCCAGCAGCCAAGGGACGACAGCGTACCAAGAGACCCAGTACTTC